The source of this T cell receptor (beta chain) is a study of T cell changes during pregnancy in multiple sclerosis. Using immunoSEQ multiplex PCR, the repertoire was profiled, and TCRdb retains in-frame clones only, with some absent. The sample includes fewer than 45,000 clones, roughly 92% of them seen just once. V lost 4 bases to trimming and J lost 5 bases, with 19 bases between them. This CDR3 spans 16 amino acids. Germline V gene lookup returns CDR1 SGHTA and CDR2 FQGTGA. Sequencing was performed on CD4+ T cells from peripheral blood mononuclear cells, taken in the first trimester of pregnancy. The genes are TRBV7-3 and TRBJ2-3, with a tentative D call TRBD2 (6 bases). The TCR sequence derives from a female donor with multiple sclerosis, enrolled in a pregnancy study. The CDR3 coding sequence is TGTGCCAGCAGCTCTACGGCGGGATTTCCGGGAGATACGCAGTATTTT. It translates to CASSSTAGFPGDTQYF.